These 9 T cell receptor beta chains came from one sample sequenced in a study of identical twins. From the 5' RACE reads, TCRdb called clonotypes with MiXCR, one entry per CDR3 protein. The repertoire holds hundreds of thousands of distinct CDR3 sequences, with 20% to 25% as singletons. These data also featured in a second study, about T cells expressing NK-cell markers.

Sequenced sample: CD4+ T cells sorted from blood. All receptors derive from a woman between 18 and 29 years old in good health.

This clonotype was picked up a small number of times. The V and J genes are TRBV12-3 or TRBV12-4 and TRBJ2-3; 10 nucleotides agree with TRBD2. After removal of 8 bases from V and 8 bases from J, the junction contained 13 bases not matched to a gene. This CDR3 has 15 residues. CDR3 region: CASQREGQFQGTQYF. The CDR3 DNA reads as TGTGCCAGCCAGCGGGAGGGCCAGTTTCAGGGTACGCAGTATTTT.

This clonotype was seen a handful of times. The genes are TRBV2 and TRBJ2-3; D not resolved. Germline V lookup: CDR1 SNHLY, CDR2 FYNNEI. V gave up 7 bases and J gave up 4 bases, with 15 bases separating them. The CDR3 is 14 residues long. This CDR3 reads CASKLHGPADTQYF. CDR3 in DNA: TGTGCCAGCAAACTCCACGGGCCGGCAGATACGCAGTATTTT.

The chain combines TRBV12-2 with TRBJ2-1. TRBV12-2 is a known pseudogene. The CDR3 is 13 amino acids. The CDR3 DNA sequence: TGTGCAAGTCGCTTAACCTGGGGCAATGAGCAGTTCTTC. It encodes CASRLTWGNEQFF.

This chain links TRBV3-1 with TRBJ2-7; 10 bases agree with TRBD2. V was pared by 1 base and J by 4 bases, with 4 bases of the junction left unmatched. Germline loops: CDR1 LGHDT, CDR2 YNNKEL (reference sequence). The CDR3 is made up of 15 amino acids. This chain's CDR3 is CASSQGPLAGYEQYF. The DNA for the CDR3 is TGTGCCAGCAGCCAAGGTCCACTAGCGGGGTACGAGCAGTACTTC.

This clonotype was counted a few times. The CDR3 spells CASSRREGSGRASDEQFF. As DNA, the CDR3 is TGCGCCAGCAGCCGTAGAGAGGGTAGCGGGAGGGCCTCGGATGAGCAGTTCTTC. The gene calls are TRBV4-3 and TRBJ2-1, with 11 bases fitting TRBD2. Germline CDR1 LGHNA, CDR2 YSLEER. Losses at the gene ends were 4 bases for V and 8 bases for J; bases not matched to a gene: 16. The CDR3 sequence is 18 residues long.

This clonotype appeared a few times. The chain has TRBV5-1 and TRBJ1-1; no reliable D call. This CDR3 region has 13 residues. Trimming left V 0 bases short and J 7 bases short, with 10 bases between. Germline loops: CDR1 SGHRS, CDR2 YFSETQ. CDR3 DNA sequence: TGCGCCAGCAGCTTGGGACACAGTCTTGAAGCTTTCTTT. The encoded protein is CASSLGHSLEAFF.

This clonotype was counted once. This rearrangement joins TRBV20-1 to TRBJ2-1; unclear D gene. The ends were cut back, 6 bases at V and 9 bases at J, with 18 bases in the middle. Germline V gene data show CDR1 as DFQATT and CDR2 as SNEGSKA (reference sequence). This CDR3 has 13 residues. The CDR3 loop is CSAGPQTTPEQFF. DNA for the CDR3: TGCAGTGCAGGGCCCCAAACGACCCCTGAGCAGTTCTTC.

This clonotype has more than one count but fewer than ten. This chain joins TRBV5-1 and TRBJ2-1; 10 positions match TRBD2. CDR1 and CDR2 from the germline V gene are SGHRS and YFSETQ. The CDR3 has 14 amino acids. J lost 8 bases, V lost 4 bases, and 6 bases had no gene match. CDR3 sequence (DNA): TGCGCCAGCAGCCTAGGGACTAGCGTCGATGAGCAGTTCTTC. Amino acid sequence: CASSLGTSVDEQFF.

This sequence joins TRBV25-1 and TRBJ1-1; 7 bases line up with TRBD1. Germline CDR1 is MGHDK and CDR2 is SYGVNS. J gave up 6 bases and V 6 bases, and 4 bases lay outside the gene matches. The CDR3 sequence is 12 residues long. The CDR3 is CASRRDSSEAFF. The CDR3 DNA sequence: TGTGCCAGCAGACGGGACAGTTCTGAAGCTTTCTTT.